The source of this T cell receptor (beta chain) is a study of cytomegalovirus exposure and HLA in healthy donors. PCR amplification relied on 60 Vbeta primers (plus 13 Jbeta primers). Here immunoSEQ multiplex PCR was the method, and the copy in TCRdb shows in-frame clones only, minus some. The sample includes 99,000 or so clones, 70% to 85% of them seen just once. The receptor's source is a woman aged 18-30 years in good health and CMV-seropositive. The sequencing sample was made of PBMCs.

The CDR3 DNA is TGTGCCAGTAGTACCACAAACAGGGTTGCCAATCAGCCCCAGCATTTT. Translation gives CASSTTNRVANQPQHF. The chain is built from TRBV19 and TRBJ1-5; a possible D gene is TRBD1 (6 bases). Germline loops: CDR1 LNHDA, CDR2 SQIVND (reference sequence). The length of the CDR3 is 16 residues. The ends were cut back, 4 bases at V and 3 bases at J, with 16 bases in the middle.